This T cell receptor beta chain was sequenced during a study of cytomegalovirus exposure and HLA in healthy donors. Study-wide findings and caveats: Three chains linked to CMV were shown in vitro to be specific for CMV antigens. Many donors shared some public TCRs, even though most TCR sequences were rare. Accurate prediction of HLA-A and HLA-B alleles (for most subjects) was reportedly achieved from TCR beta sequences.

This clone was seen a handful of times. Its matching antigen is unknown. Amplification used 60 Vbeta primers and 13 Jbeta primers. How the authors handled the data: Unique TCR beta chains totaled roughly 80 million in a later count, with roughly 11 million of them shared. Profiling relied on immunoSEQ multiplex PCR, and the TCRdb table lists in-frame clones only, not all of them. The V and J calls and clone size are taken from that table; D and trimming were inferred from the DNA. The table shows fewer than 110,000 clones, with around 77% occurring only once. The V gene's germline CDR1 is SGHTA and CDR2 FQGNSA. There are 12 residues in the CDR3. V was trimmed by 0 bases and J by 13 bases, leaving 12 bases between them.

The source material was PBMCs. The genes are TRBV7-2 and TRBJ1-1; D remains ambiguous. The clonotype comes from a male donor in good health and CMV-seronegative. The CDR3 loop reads CASSLALSVVFF. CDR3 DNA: TGTGCCAGCAGCTTAGCGCTTTCGGTTGTTTTCTTT.